Shown below are 26 T cell receptor beta chains from a single sample sequenced in a study of breast tumors, draining lymph nodes, adjacent tissues. Axillary draining lymph nodes of breast cancer patients supplied the node samples. Each CDR3 protein gets one entry after TCRdb re-called the multiplex PCR reads with MiXCR. The profile shows 200,000 or so distinct CDR3 sequences, around 29% of them singletons. Sequencing was carried out using axillary lymph node tissue. The source of these receptors is a female donor with breast cancer. Some clones in this sample may be carry-over from other donors' samples.

This clonotype was recorded at least ten times. The V gene is TRBV9, the J gene TRBJ2-3; D uncertain. V lost 5 bases and J lost 0, with 7 bases in between. The CDR3 is 13 amino acids. Germline CDR1 SGDLS, CDR2 YYNGEE. CDR3 residues: CASRGISTDTQYF. The DNA of the CDR3 is TGTGCCAGCAGGGGGATTAGCACAGATACGCAGTATTTT.

With respect to this clonotype: It may be a read error: a sequence one base away is much more abundant. The V gene is TRBV11-2, the J gene TRBJ1-4; D gene ambiguous. The CDR3 consists of 12 residues. Germline V lookup: CDR1 SGHAT, CDR2 FQNNGV. Trimming removed 5 bases at V and 13 bases at J, with 14 bases between. The CDR3 bases are TGTGCCAGCAGCCCGTATATGGGAACACTGTTTTTT. This sequence encodes CASSPYMGTLFF.

This sequence joins TRBV3-1 and TRBJ2-1, with D unresolved. This CDR3 has 15 residues. Germline CDR1 is LGHDT and CDR2 is YNNKEL (reference sequence). V dropped 1 base and J dropped 3 bases, with 10 bases sitting between them. CDR3 sequence (DNA): TGTGCCAGCAGCCAAGCCCGGGCCTTCTACAATGAGCAGTTCTTC. Protein: CASSQARAFYNEQFF.

There are a few counts of this clonotype. The rearrangement links TRBV7-8 to TRBJ1-1; D is unclear. Per the germline V gene, CDR1 is SGHVS and CDR2 is FQNEAQ. This CDR3 comprises 14 residues. Trimming took 7 bases from V and 6 from J, leaving 18 bases between them. CDR3 nucleotide sequence: TGTGCCAGCACCCTTAGGTCGGCAAGTCCTGAAGCTTTCTTT. Protein sequence: CASTLRSASPEAFF.

The chain employs TRBV2 and TRBJ1-1, with D tentatively TRBD1 (5 bases). CDR3 size: 12 residues. Trimming shortened V by 4 bases and J by 5 bases, and 8 bases separated the two germline ends. CDR1 is SNHLY, CDR2 FYNNEI, per germline. The CDR3 nucleotides are TGTGCCAGCAGTGGGGGGTTGACTGAAGCTTTCTTT. Translating gives CASSGGLTEAFF.

This clonotype showed up many times. This chain links TRBV7-2 with TRBJ1-2; 11 positions agree with TRBD1. CDR1 SGHTA and CDR2 FQGNSA come from the germline V gene. V was clipped by 2 bases and J by 7 bases; unmatched bases: 12. This CDR3 contains 17 residues. The CDR3 spells CASSLMLVGQGAGGYTF. For the CDR3, the DNA is TGTGCCAGCAGCTTAATGTTGGTTGGACAGGGGGCGGGTGGCTACACCTTC. The whole variable domain, remainder taken from reference TRBV7-2 and TRBJ1-2, is GAGVSQSPSNKVTEKGKDVELRCDPISGHTALYWYRQSLGQGLEFLIYFQGNSAPDKSGLPSDRFSAERTGGSVSTLTIQRTQQEDSAVYLCASSLMLVGQGAGGYTFGSGTRLTVV.

This clonotype showed up many times. The chain has TRBV3-1 and TRBJ2-1, with 8 nucleotides matching TRBD1. This CDR3 has 15 residues. CDR1 and CDR2 from the germline V gene are LGHDT and YNNKEL (reference sequence). V gave up 1 base and J gave up 6 bases; unmatched junction bases: 5. This CDR3 reads CASSQVETGVNEQFF. CDR3 coding DNA: TGTGCCAGCAGCCAAGTGGAGACAGGGGTCAATGAGCAGTTCTTC.

This clonotype was seen repeatedly, ten times or more. This chain connects TRBV24-1 to TRBJ2-2; a weak D match, TRBD1 (6 bases). Trimming pared 6 bases from V and 7 bases from J, leaving 11 bases between. Germline V gene sequence: CDR1 KGHDR, CDR2 SFDVKD. The length of the CDR3 is 13 residues. CDR3 bases: TGTGCCACCAGTTACAGGGTTGACGGGGAGCTGTTTTTT. This translates into CATSYRVDGELFF.

This clonotype was counted between two and nine times. V gene TRBV27 combines with J gene TRBJ2-1, with D possibly matching TRBD2 (6 bases). Germline loops: CDR1 MNHEY, CDR2 SMNVEV (reference sequence). The germline V and J ends were trimmed by 4 bases and 7 bases, with 20 bases remaining between them. The CDR3 runs 16 residues. The CDR3 sequence is CASSSLPASVGNEQFF. CDR3 coding DNA: TGTGCCAGCAGTTCCCTACCCGCTAGCGTCGGGAATGAGCAGTTCTTC.

Comment on this clonotype: This sequence may be a read error, since a much larger clone differs from it by one base. This chain links TRBV7-9 with TRBJ1-2, with 8 bases identical to TRBD1. Germline V CDR1 and CDR2: SEHNR, FQNEAQ (reference sequence). CDR3 length: 15 residues. The CDR3 region has the DNA TGTGCCAGCACTAACCAGGGGGCCCCGTACTATGGCTACTCCTTC. Translation: CASTNQGAPYYGYSF.

The table lists this clonotype with many counts. The V call is TRBV6-1, the J call TRBJ1-5; D gene unclear. The CDR3 spans 13 residues. Germline V gene data show CDR1 as MNHNS and CDR2 as SASEGT. Trimming pared 7 bases from V and 0 bases from J, leaving 7 bases between. The CDR3 nucleotides are TGTGCCAGCAAACCCAATAGCAATCAGCCCCAGCATTTT. Translating it yields CASKPNSNQPQHF.

Ten or more counts support this clonotype. The chain joins TRBV20-1 to TRBJ2-1; possibly TRBD2 for D (6 bases). V lost 3 bases, J lost 3 bases, and 9 bases lay in between. Germline CDR1 DFQATT, CDR2 SNEGSKA (reference sequence). There are 13 residues in the CDR3. The chain's CDR3 is CSARASVYNEQFF. Here the CDR3 DNA reads TGCAGTGCTAGGGCTAGCGTCTACAATGAGCAGTTCTTC.

Comment on this clonotype: With a much larger clone just one base away, this may be a read error. The J gene is TRBJ2-1, the V gene TRBV5-8; D may be TRBD2 (5 bases). This CDR3 comprises 13 residues. V was shortened by 7 bases and J by 0 bases, with 8 bases between the two germline ends. In germline, CDR1 is SGHTS, CDR2 YDEGEE. CDR3 residues: CASSDFSYNEQFF. The CDR3 DNA reads as TGTGCCAGCTCGGACTTCTCCTACAATGAGCAGTTCTTC.

The V call is TRBV5-6, the J call TRBJ2-2, with TRBD1 identical over 10 bases. The V gene's germline CDR1 is SGHDT and CDR2 YYEEEE. The CDR3 is 16 amino acids. After removal of 2 bases from V and 4 bases from J, the junction contained 5 bases not matched to a gene. The CDR3 spells CASSLAGQGSTGELFF. DNA of the CDR3: TGTGCCAGCAGCTTAGCGGGACAGGGGTCCACCGGGGAGCTGTTTTTT.

V and J are TRBV2 and TRBJ1-2; D is ambiguous. The V and J ends lost 7 bases and 3 bases respectively, with 15 bases between them. Germline lookup yields CDR1 SNHLY and CDR2 FYNNEI. CDR3 size: 14 residues. DNA for the CDR3: TGTGCCAGCATCTACACTACACAATACTATGGCTACACCTTC. It encodes CASIYTTQYYGYTF.

This clonotype was seen ten or more times. The chain is built from TRBV10-3 and TRBJ1-6, with D hard to call. The ends were cut back, 6 bases at V and 0 bases at J, with 3 bases in the middle. The CDR3 contains 13 residues. Germline V gene data show CDR1 as ENHRY and CDR2 as SYGVKD. The CDR3 sequence: CAIRSSYNSPLHF. CDR3 coding DNA: TGTGCCATCAGGAGCTCCTATAATTCACCCCTCCACTTT.

V gene TRBV5-1 combines with J gene TRBJ2-1, with 10 positions matching TRBD1. After removal of 7 bases from V and 1 base from J, the junction contained 5 bases not matched to a gene. Germline lookup yields CDR1 SGHRS and CDR2 YFSETQ. This CDR3 is built from 15 residues. The CDR3 DNA follows: TGCGCCAGCGGCCCGGGACAGGGGTCCTACAATGAGCAGTTCTTC. Amino acid sequence: CASGPGQGSYNEQFF.

This clonotype occurred many times. The CDR3 is CASSDETGTGESYNEQFF. The CDR3 DNA reads as TGTGCCAGCAGTGACGAGACCGGGACAGGGGAGTCCTACAATGAGCAGTTCTTC. This chain links TRBV6-6 with TRBJ2-1; 10 bases line up with TRBD1. Germline-derived CDR1 and CDR2 are MNHNY and SVGAGI (reference sequence). The CDR3 runs to 18 residues. After removal of 5 bases from V and 1 base from J, the junction contained 11 bases not matched to a gene.

On this clonotype itself: This may stem from a read error, because a much larger clone lies one nucleotide away. The chain links TRBV6-1 to TRBJ2-5; 14 bases are a match to TRBD2. Germline values: CDR1 MNHNS, CDR2 SASEGT. This CDR3 contains 17 residues. In DNA, the CDR3 is TGTGCCAGCAGTACCGGGACTAGCGGGGGCCGACTGGGGACCCAGCACTTC. Its protein product is CASSTGTSGGRLGTQHF.

The table lists this clonotype with many counts. The chain links TRBV20-1 to TRBJ1-6; D possibly corresponds to TRBD1 (5 bases). The CDR3 runs to 17 residues. Germline loops: CDR1 DFQATT, CDR2 SNEGSKA (reference sequence). With 6 bases removed from V and 0 bases from J, the gap between germline ends came to 18 bases. The CDR3 bases are TGCAGTGCGCCGCCGGGACTTTTGAGCTCCTATAATTCACCCCTCCACTTT. This translates into CSAPPGLLSSYNSPLHF.

Concerning this clonotype: One junction end does not reproduce the germline sequence, and a read error may be involved. The chain links TRBV7-7 to TRBJ2-3; 8 bases agree with TRBD1. This CDR3 is built from 16 residues. Per the germline V gene, CDR1 is SSHAT and CDR2 is FNYEAQ (reference sequence). The CDR3 is CASSRAGGARTDTQYF. The CDR3 bases are TGTGCTAGCAGCCGCGCAGGGGGCGCACGCACAGATACGCAGTATTTT. The whole variable domain, remainder taken from reference TRBV7-7 and TRBJ2-3, is GAGVSQSPRYKVTKRGQDVTLRCDPISSHATLYWYQQALGQGPEFLTYFNYEAQPDKSGLPSDRFSAERPEGSISTLTIQRTEQRDSAMYRCASSRAGGARTDTQYFGPGTRLTVL.

This clonotype has a count of ten or more. The CDR3 sequence: CSAMGQGAGQPQHF. The CDR3 coding sequence is TGCAGTGCTATGGGACAGGGGGCCGGTCAGCCCCAGCATTTT. The genes are TRBV20-1 and TRBJ1-5; 12 nucleotides agree with TRBD1. The germline gives CDR1 DFQATT, CDR2 SNEGSKA (reference sequence). Germline trimming cut 4 bases from V and 6 bases from J; bases unmatched to any gene: 4. This CDR3 is 14 amino acids long.

About this clonotype itself: Possible read error: a much larger clone is one base away. The chain couples TRBV5-1 to TRBJ2-7, with D unresolved. This CDR3 has 13 amino acids. Germline V CDR1 and CDR2: SGHRS, YFSETQ. V was cut by 0 bases and J by 10 bases, with 14 bases left in between. The CDR3 reads CASSLDGNRDQYF. The CDR3 nucleotides read TGCGCCAGCAGCTTGGACGGTAATCGCGACCAGTACTTC.

This clonotype is a singleton in its sample. A much more abundant neighbour one base away suggests this may be a read error. This chain connects TRBV5-1 to TRBJ2-5, with 8 bases fitting TRBD1. Per germline, CDR1 SGHRS and CDR2 YFSETQ. Trimming at V came to 4 bases and at J to 7 bases, leaving 15 bases not matched to a gene. The CDR3 covers 16 residues. CDR3 amino acids: CASSPARPGGAGTQYF. The CDR3 region has the DNA TGCGCCAGCAGCCCGGCAAGGCCAGGGGGCGCGGGGACCCAGTACTTC.

As concerns this clonotype: Because it lacks the conserved phenylalanine or tryptophan at the end, this CDR3 is likely a read error. It is unclear where the CDR3 begins or ends on the DNA, so no DNA is shown, and the CDR3 is as TCRdb lists it. V gene TRBV7-9 combines with J gene TRBJ2-5; TRBD1, the table's D call, was not compared with the DNA. Ends included, the CDR3 has 14 residues. Germline V CDR1 and CDR2: SEHNR, FQNEAQ (reference sequence). The CDR3 reads CASSARTGGETQRL.

The V call is TRBV6-2 or TRBV6-3, the J call TRBJ1-4; D unclear. Germline CDR1 MNHEY, CDR2 SVGEGT. The CDR3 runs 18 residues. Trimming took 6 bases from V and 4 from J, leaving 24 bases between them. The CDR3 nucleotides read TGTGCCAGCAGCCCCAGGAAGGCGATCGGGCTCGGTAATGAAAAACTGTTTTTT. Translation: CASSPRKAIGLGNEKLFF.